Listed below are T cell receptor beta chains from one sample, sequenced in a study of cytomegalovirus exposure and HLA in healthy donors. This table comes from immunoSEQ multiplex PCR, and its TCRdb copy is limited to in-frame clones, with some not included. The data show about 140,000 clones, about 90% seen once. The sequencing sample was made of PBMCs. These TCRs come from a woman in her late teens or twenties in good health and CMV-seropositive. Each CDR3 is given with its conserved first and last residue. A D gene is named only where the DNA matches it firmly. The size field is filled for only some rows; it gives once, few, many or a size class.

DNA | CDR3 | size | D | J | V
TGTGCCTGGAGTGTGACCTGGACAGGGGCTAACACCGGGGAGCTGTTTTTT | CAWSVTWTGANTGELFF | once | TRBD1 | TRBJ2-2 | TRBV30
TGTGCCACCAGCAGAGATCGGGGGTCACCCCTCCACTTT | CATSRDRGSPLHF | once | . | TRBJ1-6 | TRBV15
TGTGCCAACGGGGTGGGGATTGGTTTTCGGGGCTACACCTTC | CANGVGIGFRGYTF | . | . | TRBJ1-2 | TRBV27
TGTGCCTCCCAGCACCCAGGACTAGCATACAATGAGCAGTTCTTC | CASQHPGLAYNEQFF | . | TRBD2 | TRBJ2-1 | TRBV28
TGCAGTGCTCCTTTTTATGGCTACACCTTC | CSAPFYGYTF | few | . | TRBJ1-2 | TRBV20-1
TGTGCCAGCAGCTTGGGAGTAGGGGGGAACACTGAAGCTTTCTTT | CASSLGVGGNTEAFF | . | . | TRBJ1-1 | TRBV5-4
TGTGCCAGCAGCTACGGGACAGGGAACTACGAGCAGTACTTC | CASSYGTGNYEQYF | . | TRBD1 | TRBJ2-7 | TRBV5-6
TGCGCCAGCAGCCACTTCATCGCAGATACGCAGTATTTT | CASSHFIADTQYF | once | . | TRBJ2-3 | TRBV5-1
TGTGCCAGTACAGGGAATGTTCCACCCCTCCACTTT | CASTGNVPPLHF | . | . | TRBJ1-6 | TRBV19
TGTGCCAGCAGTGTCTTTACAGATACGCAGTATTTT | CASSVFTDTQYF | once | . | TRBJ2-3 | TRBV2
TGTGCCAGCAGGAGGACAGGGGAAGGTTATGGCTACACCTTC | CASRRTGEGYGYTF | . | TRBD1 | TRBJ1-2 | TRBV6-1
TGTGCCAGTAGCCGACTAGGACCTCAGGGGGATGGCTACACCTTC | CASSRLGPQGDGYTF | . | TRBD1 | TRBJ1-2 | TRBV19
TGTGCCATCAGTGAGGCGGGGACTAGCCCGGGGACCCAGTACTTC | CAISEAGTSPGTQYF | . | TRBD2 | TRBJ2-5 | TRBV10-3
TGTGCCAGCAGCTCCGGACAGGGCGATTCTGGGGCCAACGTCCTGACTTTC | CASSSGQGDSGANVLTF | . | TRBD1 | TRBJ2-6 | TRBV5-4
TGTGCCAGCAGCGGGGGAGGTCGGACCGGGGAGCTGTTTTTT | CASSGGGRTGELFF | . | . | TRBJ2-2 | TRBV9
TGTGCCAGCAGCTTAGGCGGGTCCGGGGGCTACACCTTC | CASSLGGSGGYTF | . | . | TRBJ1-2 | TRBV7-9
TGTGCCAGCAGTGCCCCGGCAGGGGGTGTTACTGAAGCTTTCTTT | CASSAPAGGVTEAFF | . | TRBD1 | TRBJ1-1 | TRBV2
TGTGCCAGCAGACGCAACCTAGCGGGAGGGGAAACCGGGGAGCTGTTTTTT | CASRRNLAGGETGELFF | once | TRBD2 | TRBJ2-2 | TRBV2
TGCAGCGTCCGGACAGGGGGCGATGAGCAGTTCTTC | CSVRTGGDEQFF | . | TRBD1 | TRBJ2-1 | TRBV29-1
TGTGCCAGCAGTTCAGGGGGTGGCTCCTATAATTCACCCCTCCACTTT | CASSSGGGSYNSPLHF | . | TRBD1 | TRBJ1-6 | TRBV28
TGTGCCAGCAGCCGGGGACTTAACAATGAGCAGTTCTTC | CASSRGLNNEQFF | few | . | TRBJ2-1 | TRBV7-3
TGTGCCAGTAGTATAGGCAGCTCCTACGAGCAGTACTTC | CASSIGSSYEQYF | . | . | TRBJ2-7 | TRBV19
TGTGCCAGCACTAACAGGGGTAGTTACGAGCAGTACTTC | CASTNRGSYEQYF | . | TRBD1 | TRBJ2-7 | TRBV6-1
TGTGCCAGCAGCTTGTTTTACAGGGGGCTCGGTACCGGGGAGCTGTTTTTT | CASSLFYRGLGTGELFF | . | TRBD1 | TRBJ2-2 | TRBV5-6
TGCGCCAGCAGCTCGGGACAGGGATCTCAGGAGACCCAGTACTTC | CASSSGQGSQETQYF | . | TRBD1 | TRBJ2-5 | TRBV5-1
TGCGCCAGCAGCACATCCGGGACAGGGTCAGGAGAGACCCAGTACTTC | CASSTSGTGSGETQYF | . | TRBD1 | TRBJ2-5 | TRBV5-1
TGTTCTTTCGGGACAAGGTACGAGCAGTACTTC | CSFGTRYEQYF | . | . | TRBJ2-7 | TRBV28
TGCGCCAGCAGCCAAGAAGGGGAGGGAGCTGGGGCCAACGTCCTGACTTTC | CASSQEGEGAGANVLTF | . | TRBD2 | TRBJ2-6 | TRBV4-3
TGTGCCAGCAGCTCAGCTAGCGGGGGGGCCACCTACAATGAGCAGTTCTTC | CASSSASGGATYNEQFF | . | TRBD2 | TRBJ2-1 | TRBV7-3
TGTGCCAGTAGTATAGCCGTGCGGAGCTCCTACAATGAGCAGTTCTTC | CASSIAVRSSYNEQFF | . | . | TRBJ2-1 | TRBV19
TGTGCCAGCAGCTTGGACAGGGGGCTGCAGAACACTGAAGCTTTCTTT | CASSLDRGLQNTEAFF | . | TRBD1 | TRBJ1-1 | TRBV7-9
TGCGCCAGCAGCCCCACGGGGGGGCGGCGACCCCACTACGAGCAGTACTTC | CASSPTGGRRPHYEQYF | . | TRBD2 | TRBJ2-7 | TRBV5-1
TGTGCCAGTAGTGCCCTAGCAGGGGGCTCGGGAAACACCATATATTTT | CASSALAGGSGNTIYF | . | TRBD1 | TRBJ1-3 | TRBV19
TGTGCCACCCACCTTCCGGGACGGAGGGAGGTCCTGTTTTTT | CATHLPGRREVLFF | . | . | TRBJ1-4 | TRBV6-1
TGTGCCTGGAGTGTTTCGGAAGGGTTAGGACGAGGAGCGGGAAACACTGAAGCTTTCTTT | CAWSVSEGLGRGAGNTEAFF | . | . | TRBJ1-1 | TRBV30